The present entry profiles one TCR beta chain with its context. Its target is unknown. This may stem from a read error, because a much larger clone lies one nucleotide away. This entry comes from a study of blood T cells in healthy people across ages. General study results and limits: Per million T cells, TCR beta diversity dropped about linearly as age rose. When set beside aged donors, long-lived donors presented more naive CD4+ cells and higher diversity. No one knew whether donors had CMV, which possibly confounded expanded clonotype changes.

It was with a sample-barcoded 5' primer and a J-beta primer mix that a second PCR of about 6 to 12 cycles was run. TCRdb called the 5' RACE reads again in MiXCR, with one record for every CDR3 protein. In the table there are more than 900,000 distinct CDR3 sequences, roughly 28% of which are singletons. The CDR3 consists of 14 residues. The J segment lost 5 bases and the V segment lost 3 bases, leaving 4 bases of the junction unmatched. In germline, CDR1 is SQVTM, CDR2 ANQGSEA. The data were also submitted as part of a second study, on T cells of mothers and their children. Per that study: In the second PCR, M1S primer introduced barcodes and 2-4 random bases.

The receptor's source is a woman aged 40 to 50 in good health. The sample comprised blood. This rearrangement joins TRBV29-1 to TRBJ2-1; 10 bases are shared with TRBD1. The CDR3 sequence is CSVEEGTGDNEQFF. CDR3 nucleotides: TGCAGCGTTGAGGAGGGGACAGGGGACAATGAGCAGTTCTTC.